The rows below give T cell receptor beta chains drawn from one sample of a study of T cell responses to AZD1222 COVID-19 vaccine. The assay was immunoSEQ multiplex PCR, and TCRdb's table has in-frame clones only and misses some. The table shows about 140,000 clones, with roughly 90% occurring only once. The sequenced sample was peripheral blood, obtained on day 0 of AZD1222 vaccination. All receptors come from an adult in good health. Each CDR3 is given with its conserved first and last residue. A D gene is named only where the DNA matches it firmly. Expanded clones are given a class, and other clones once, few, many or no size at all.

NA	TRBV28	TRBJ1-5	NA	TGTGCCAGCAGTTTAGGGGGGATCTATAGCAATCAGCCCCAGCATTTT	CASSLGGIYSNQPQHF
NA	TRBV12-3/TRBV12-4	TRBJ2-7	NA	TGTGCCAGCAGCAAAACAGGGTACGAGCAGTACTTC	CASSKTGYEQYF
NA	TRBV16	TRBJ2-7	once	TGTGCCAGCAGCCAAAGAAGCTACGAGCAGTACTTC	CASSQRSYEQYF
NA	TRBV19	TRBJ1-5	once	TGTGCCAGTAGTCCCCGGGCCCGTAGCCCCCAGCATTTT	CASSPRARSPQHF
NA	TRBV4-3	TRBJ1-4	NA	TGCGCCAGCAGCCAAGAAGGGAGGGGGATTCGAGGTGAAAAACTGTTTTTT	CASSQEGRGIRGEKLFF
NA	TRBV15	TRBJ2-3	NA	TGTGCCACCAGCAGAGATGGAGATACGCAGTATTTT	CATSRDGDTQYF
NA	TRBV12-3/TRBV12-4	TRBJ1-5	NA	TGTGCCAGCAGTTTGCAGGGAAGACAGCCCCAGCATTTT	CASSLQGRQPQHF
NA	TRBV19	TRBJ1-2	NA	TGTGCCAGTAGTATTAGCCCAGACACTAACTATGGCTACACCTTC	CASSISPDTNYGYTF
NA	TRBV6-5	TRBJ1-1	NA	TGTGCCAGCAGTTATCGACAAGAAGCTTTCTTT	CASSYRQEAFF
NA	TRBV6-2/TRBV6-3	TRBJ1-1	NA	TGTGCCAGCAGTTACATCACTGAAGCTTTCTTT	CASSYITEAFF
NA	TRBV27	TRBJ1-1	NA	TGTGCCAGCAGTACGCAGGGTTCCACTGAAGCTTTCTTT	CASSTQGSTEAFF
TRBD2	TRBV28	TRBJ2-1	NA	TGTGCCAGCCTTCCCGGCGGGAGTAGATCGTTCAATGAGCAGTTCTTC	CASLPGGSRSFNEQFF
NA	TRBV4-2	TRBJ1-5	NA	TGTGCCAGCAGTAGTGCCGTTGGTCAGCCCCAGCATTTT	CASSSAVGQPQHF
TRBD2	TRBV4-1	TRBJ2-5	NA	TGCGCCAGCAGCCAAGATCGCCCACTAGCGGGAGGAGCAGAGACCCAGTACTTC	CASSQDRPLAGGAETQYF
NA	TRBV5-1	TRBJ2-5	NA	TGCGCCAGCAGCTTGGGCTCCCGAGGCGGTCGTGGGGCCCAGTACTTC	CASSLGSRGGRGAQYF
NA	TRBV2	TRBJ2-7	NA	TGTGCCAGCCTTCCGGGGACGGGGGAGGACGAGCAGTACTTC	CASLPGTGEDEQYF
NA	TRBV19	TRBJ2-7	once	TGTGCCAGTAGTATATCGGAGGGATCGGTCTACGAGCAGTACTTC	CASSISEGSVYEQYF
NA	TRBV7-2	TRBJ1-5	once	TGTGCCAGCAGCGATACAGGGTATCAGCCCCAGCATTTT	CASSDTGYQPQHF
NA	TRBV6-5	TRBJ1-1	once	TGTGCCAGCTACGTGAACACTGAAGCTTTCTTT	CASYVNTEAFF
TRBD2	TRBV6-5	TRBJ2-7	few	TGTGCCAGCAGTCGGACTAGCGGGACCTACGAGCAGTACTTC	CASSRTSGTYEQYF
NA	TRBV3-1/TRBV3-2	TRBJ2-7	NA	TGTGCCAGCAGCCAAGTCGGCTCCTACGAGCAGTACTTC	CASSQVGSYEQYF
NA	TRBV27	TRBJ2-7	NA	TGTGCCAGCAGACCGGGACGGCTGGCACACGAGCAGTACTTC	CASRPGRLAHEQYF
NA	TRBV19	TRBJ1-2	NA	TGTGCCAGTAGTACCCTTGATGGGGATGGCTACACCTTC	CASSTLDGDGYTF
NA	TRBV5-4	TRBJ2-2	NA	TGTGCCAGCAGCTTGGGAGGGAATACCCCCGGGGAGCTGTTTTTT	CASSLGGNTPGELFF
TRBD1	TRBV9	TRBJ2-2	NA	TGTGCCAGCAGCCCCGGGACAGGGAACACCGGGGAGCTGTTTTTT	CASSPGTGNTGELFF
NA	TRBV30	TRBJ2-7	once	TGTGCCTGGAGTGGACGGAACTACGAGCAGTACTTC	CAWSGRNYEQYF
NA	TRBV18	TRBJ1-3	NA	TGTGCCAGCTCCCCGGAAGCCCCCTCTGGAAACACCATATATTTT	CASSPEAPSGNTIYF
NA	TRBV28	TRBJ1-3	NA	TGTGCCAGCCGCCGGGGCCCTGGAAACACCATATATTTT	CASRRGPGNTIYF
TRBD1	TRBV3-1/TRBV3-2	TRBJ1-5	NA	TGTGCCAGCAGCCAAGCCGGGACAGGGGATGATGGTGACAATCAGCCCCAGCATTTT	CASSQAGTGDDGDNQPQHF
NA	TRBV24-1	TRBJ2-1	few	TGTGCCACCAGTGATGGGAACGACAATGAGCAGTTCTTC	CATSDGNDNEQFF
NA	TRBV7-8	TRBJ1-4	NA	TGTGCCAGCAGCCCACAGGGAGGACTCGGAGAAAAACTGTTTTTT	CASSPQGGLGEKLFF
TRBD1	TRBV7-3	TRBJ1-2	NA	TGTGCCAGCAGCTTAATGGGGGACAGGGCATCTGGCTACACCTTC	CASSLMGDRASGYTF
NA	TRBV5-4	TRBJ1-1	few	TGTGCCAGCAGCTGGGGCAGCATGAACACTGAAGCTTTCTTT	CASSWGSMNTEAFF
TRBD1	TRBV7-3	TRBJ2-5	once	TGTGCCAGCAGCCTTACAGGGGGACGTGGAGAGACCCAGTACTTC	CASSLTGGRGETQYF
TRBD2	TRBV5-4	TRBJ2-1	NA	TGTGCCAGCAGCTTAACTAGCGGGAATGAGCAGTTCTTC	CASSLTSGNEQFF
TRBD2	TRBV7-8	TRBJ2-1	NA	TGTGCCAGCAGCTTAGACAGCGGGGGGTGGTACAATGAGCAGTTCTTC	CASSLDSGGWYNEQFF
TRBD2	TRBV5-8	TRBJ2-1	NA	TGTGCCAGCACCCCGGGACTAGTCTACAATGAGCAGTTCTTC	CASTPGLVYNEQFF
NA	TRBV6-6	TRBJ1-5	NA	TGTGCCAGCAGCTACGGACAGTTTAGCAATCAGCCCCAGCATTTT	CASSYGQFSNQPQHF
TRBD1	TRBV27	TRBJ2-7	NA	TGTGCCAGCAGGGACAGGAGGTACGAGCAGTACTTC	CASRDRRYEQYF
NA	TRBV5-4	TRBJ1-6	NA	TGTGCCAGCACACCCCTCCACTTT	CASTPLHF
NA	TRBV28	TRBJ1-4	once	TGTGCCAGCGGATTTTATAGGCGGAATGAAAAACTGTTTTTT	CASGFYRRNEKLFF
TRBD1	TRBV18	TRBJ2-7	NA	TGTGCCAGCTCACGAAGGGACAGTCTCACCTACGAGCAGTACTTC	CASSRRDSLTYEQYF
NA	TRBV9	TRBJ1-1	NA	TGTGCCAGCAGCGTCCTTAGCGGACAGTTATTGAACACTGAAGCTTTCTTT	CASSVLSGQLLNTEAFF
TRBD1	TRBV19	TRBJ2-7	NA	TGTGCCAGTAGTCACAGGGGGCACTACGAGCAGTACTTC	CASSHRGHYEQYF
NA	TRBV9	TRBJ2-2	NA	TGTGCCAGCAGCTTATATGGGCGAGGGGCCGGGGAGCTGTTTTTT	CASSLYGRGAGELFF
NA	TRBV7-3	TRBJ1-1	NA	TGTGCCAGCAGCCCGGGACATCCGGGGACTGAAGCTTTCTTT	CASSPGHPGTEAFF
NA	TRBV19	TRBJ1-2	NA	TGTGCCAGTAGTATCGGCAGTTTTAACTATGGCTACACCTTC	CASSIGSFNYGYTF
NA	TRBV30	TRBJ1-2	NA	TGTGCCTGGAGTGTACCCATCATGAGGAGGGCGGAAGATGGCTACACCTTC	CAWSVPIMRRAEDGYTF